This TCR beta chain was obtained from a study of OX40 agonist ivuxolimab in advanced cancers. Concerning the study at large: Ivuxolimab was a fully human IgG2 agonistic monoclonal antibody targeting the costimulatory receptor OX40 (CD134). Intravenous ivuxolimab was administered to patients every 2 weeks at six dose levels: 0.01, 0.1, 0.3, 1.5, 3 and 10 mg/kg. Of the 50 or so patients in dose escalation, 19 had hepatocellular carcinoma, around 15 had melanoma, 9 had renal cell carcinoma and 9 had head and neck cancer. The dose-escalation cohort was 80% to 90% male with a mean age of 60 years, ranging from roughly 20 to 80. Prior anti-PD-1, anti-PD-L1 or anti-CTLA-4 therapy was permitted, and 40% to 50% of dose-escalation patients had received checkpoint inhibitors. Three dose-escalation patients achieved partial responses, one with hepatocellular carcinoma and two with cutaneous melanoma. The point of sequencing TCRbeta in the periphery was to test whether ivuxolimab changed TCR sequence diversity and drove clonal T-cell expansion. The paper covers the monotherapy dose-escalation part of the phase I ivuxolimab trial, which included N = 52 patients. The investigation overall reported the following: After ivuxolimab, CD8+ T cells had more expanded clones than CD4+ T cells on average. At doses of 0.1 to 3.0 mg/kg, clonal expansion of both CD4+ and CD8+ T cells in blood was seen between baseline and week 6. The antigen specificity of the peripheral T cells that underwent clonal expansion was not determined. Low levels of normalized T-cell clonal expansion were also seen in some patients who did not respond. In partial responders in the 0.1-3.0 mg/kg groups, normalized peripheral clonal expansion was found to be among the lowest, especially among CD8+ T cells.

The trial excluded patients who had a history of autoimmune disease or were on systemic immunosuppression. Peripheral blood for TCR sequencing was collected from all dose cohorts at baseline, on cycle 4 day 1, and on cycle 7 day 1. Samples were obtained from an open-label, multicenter, first-in-human phase I dose-escalation trial of ivuxolimab. Adults with locally advanced or metastatic melanoma, renal cell carcinoma, hepatocellular carcinoma or head and neck squamous cell carcinoma were enrolled in the trial. Before TCR sequencing, CD4+ and CD8+ T cells were separately sorted from peripheral blood. About this clone: Its target antigen remains unknown. Base qualities are not provided; no much larger clone lies one nucleotide away.

The germline V gene specifies SGHRS as CDR1 and YFSETQ as CDR2. The cysteine opens and the phenylalanine closes a CDR3 of 15 amino acids. Left in the record is the CDR3 DNA by itself, 45 bases read in frame from the first base. The V end gives up 4 bases and the J end 6 bases, leaving 3 bases in the junction not matched to a gene. To sequence the TCRbeta CDR3 region, genomic DNA was isolated from the sorted cells. TCRbeta CDR3 regions were sequenced using the immunoSEQ Assay. Not all clones reach the TCRdb copy of this immuneACCESS table, which keeps in-frame sequences only. Checked studies attribute under half of the gap to unresolved V genes and leave the rest unexplained. In this sample the table shows about 100,000 clones, approximately 90% of which occur a single time. Approximately 0.58% of the sample comes from the top ten.

The sequence was collected from an adult with an advanced solid tumor such as melanoma, head and neck, liver or kidney cancer. The chain was built from TRBV5-1 and TRBJ2-3; TRBD2 agrees with 15 junctional bases. Sequences were derived from CD4+ or CD8+ T cells sorted from blood, sampled in a trial of the OX40 agonist ivuxolimab. The nucleotide sequence reads as follows: TGCGCCAGCAGCCCGGGACTAGCGGGAGGCGATACGCAGTATTTT. This encodes CASSPGLAGGDTQYF.